Presented here are 15 T cell receptor beta chains from one specimen sequenced in a study of blood T cell repertoires in COVID-19. Clones were sequenced by immunoSEQ multiplex PCR, and TCRdb holds only the in-frame ones, with some missing. Of tens of thousands of clones listed, approximately 80% are singletons. The sequencing input was peripheral blood. Receptor source: a man in his sixties with acute or convalescent COVID-19.

The chain recombines TRBV4-1 with TRBJ1-2, with TRBD1 matching over 11 bases. Per the germline V gene, CDR1 is MGHRA and CDR2 is YSYEKL. The CDR3 is made up of 17 amino acids. The V segment lost 0 bases and the J segment 3 bases; nucleotides outside the gene matches: 6. The CDR3 loop is CASSQERGTGGDYGYTF. The CDR3 DNA reads as TGCGCCAGCAGCCAAGAGAGGGGGACAGGGGGGGACTATGGCTACACCTTC.

On this clone itself: The junction and the germline gene differ at one end; a read error may be behind it. The chain carries TRBV9 and TRBJ1-3; TRBD1 might be the D (5 bases). The CDR3 sequence is 15 residues long. Germline V gene lookup returns CDR1 SGDLS and CDR2 YYNGEE. The CDR3 region is CASSAGGDSGNTIYF. The CDR3 DNA is TGCGCCAGCAGCGCGGGGGGGGACTCTGGAAACACCATATATTTT.

V usage is TRBV27 and J usage is TRBJ2-1; 9 positions match TRBD1. This CDR3 is 14 amino acids long. The germline CDR1 and CDR2 sequences are MNHEY and SMNVEV (reference sequence). J was trimmed by 7 bases and V by 4 bases; bases with no gene match: 5. In nucleotides, the CDR3 is TGTGCCAGCAGTTACACAGGGGGCTTTAATGAGCAGTTCTTC. This gives the protein CASSYTGGFNEQFF.

The chain has TRBV6-5 and TRBJ1-6; TRBD1 agrees at 10 bases. V dropped 6 bases and J dropped 7; count of bases not matched to a gene: 6. The CDR3 is 15 residues long. CDR1 and CDR2 (germline): MNHEY, SVGAGI. The CDR3, as DNA: TGTGCCAGCAGCCCCGGGACAGGGGTGAATTCACCCCTCCACTTT. Its protein is CASSPGTGVNSPLHF.

The chain links TRBV12-3 or TRBV12-4 to TRBJ1-2; 9 bases agree with TRBD1. The CDR3 sequence is 12 residues long. The V and J ends lost 6 bases and 6 bases, in that order; junction bases with no gene match: 2. CDR3 coding DNA: TGTGCCAGCAGACAGGGGGCGGATGGCTACACCTTC. Protein sequence: CASRQGADGYTF.

There are a few counts of this clone. V gene TRBV2 combines with J gene TRBJ1-1; no definite D call. CDR3 length: 12 residues. Germline values: CDR1 SNHLY, CDR2 FYNNEI. Trimming pared 4 bases from V and 5 bases from J, leaving 8 bases between. CDR3 in DNA: TGTGCCAGCAGTGTAGGAGAAACTGAAGCTTTCTTT. This translates into CASSVGETEAFF.

The chain uses TRBV2 and TRBJ1-2, with 7 bases lining up with TRBD1. The CDR3 is 14 residues long. Germline CDR1 and CDR2: SNHLY and FYNNEI. Losses at the gene ends were 6 bases for V and 6 bases for J; bases not matched to a gene: 10. The CDR3 is CASSVEGAHDGYTF. The CDR3 DNA sequence: TGTGCCAGCAGCGTGGAGGGGGCTCATGATGGCTACACCTTC. Complete variable domain (other parts from reference TRBV2 and TRBJ1-2): EPEVTQTPSHQVTQMGQEVILRCVPISNHLYFYWYRQILGQKVEFLVSFYNNEISEKSEIFDDQFSVERPDGSNFTLKIRSTKLEDSAMYFCASSVEGAHDGYTFGSGTRLTVV.

This chain joins TRBV7-2 and TRBJ2-7; 7 bases align to TRBD1. The CDR3 covers 13 residues. Germline V gene lookup returns CDR1 SGHTA and CDR2 FQGNSA. With V trimmed by 4 bases and J by 3 bases, 3 bases remained unmatched. Here the CDR3 DNA reads TGTGCCAGCAGCTCGACAGGGTACTACGAGCAGTACTTC. Amino acid sequence: CASSSTGYYEQYF.

The chain combines TRBV5-1 with TRBJ1-1, with 8 bases matching TRBD1. The CDR3 sequence is 19 residues long. Looked up from germline, CDR1 is SGHRS and CDR2 is YFSETQ. The trim removed 3 bases at V and 4 bases at J, leaving 20 bases unmatched. CDR3 region: CASSSDRLTGVGFGTEAFF. The CDR3 DNA reads as TGCGCCAGCAGCTCGGACCGATTGACAGGGGTTGGCTTTGGCACTGAAGCTTTCTTT.

This sequence joins TRBV28 and TRBJ1-6; perhaps TRBD1 as D (5 bases). Germline V gene lookup returns CDR1 MDHEN and CDR2 SYDVKM. The CDR3 has 13 residues. V lost 2 bases, J lost 15 bases, and 14 bases lay in between. The CDR3, as DNA: TGTGCCAGCAGTTTAGGGCGGCAGGGCCGCCTCCACTTT. It translates to CASSLGRQGRLHF.

This clone has more than one count but fewer than ten. The chain has TRBV2 and TRBJ1-1; D may be TRBD1 (5 bases). This CDR3 spans 14 amino acids. Germline CDR1 reads SNHLY; CDR2 reads FYNNEI. The ends were cut back, 7 bases at V and 0 bases at J, with 12 bases in the middle. DNA of the CDR3: TGTGCCAGCATACGGGGGAGAGTGAACACTGAAGCTTTCTTT. Amino acid sequence: CASIRGRVNTEAFF.

This clone appeared once. The V call is TRBV9, the J call TRBJ1-1, with D unresolved. Trimming shortened V by 0 bases and J by 3 bases, and 6 bases separated the two germline ends. Germline V CDR1 and CDR2: SGDLS, YYNGEE. This CDR3 has 13 residues. CDR3 DNA sequence: TGTGCCAGCAGCGTAGAAAGAGACACTGAAGCTTTCTTT. Its translation is CASSVERDTEAFF.

The chain couples TRBV10-3 to TRBJ1-4; the match to TRBD1 covers 7 bases. After removal of 0 bases from V and 7 bases from J, the junction contained 5 bases not matched to a gene. The CDR3 has 15 amino acids. Germline V lookup: CDR1 ENHRY, CDR2 SYGVKD. The CDR3, as DNA: TGTGCCATCAGTGAGTCGATGACAGGGATTGAAAAACTGTTTTTT. Its protein is CAISESMTGIEKLFF.

The gene calls are TRBV6-5 and TRBJ1-5; the D gene is possibly TRBD1 (5 bases). Trimming left V 4 bases short and J 9 bases short, with 13 bases between. This CDR3 spans 13 amino acids. CDR1 and CDR2 from the germline V gene are MNHEY and SVGAGI. CDR3 sequence: CASSLAGLGPQHF. In DNA, the CDR3 is TGTGCCAGCAGTTTGGCAGGGCTAGGGCCCCAGCATTTT.

The rearrangement joins TRBV5-4 to TRBJ1-2, with D perhaps TRBD1 (6 bases). Germline loops: CDR1 SGHNT, CDR2 YYREEE (reference sequence). Trimming removed 2 bases at V and 5 bases at J, with 16 bases between. CDR3 length: 15 residues. The chain's CDR3 is CASSLLGQIFYGYTF. The CDR3 nucleotides are TGTGCCAGCAGCTTATTGGGACAAATTTTTTATGGCTACACCTTC. Full variable domain (remainder filled in from reference TRBV5-4 and TRBJ1-2): ETGVTQSPTHLIKTRGQQVTLRCSSQSGHNTVSWYQQALGQGPQFIFQYYREEENGRGNFPPRFSGLQFPNYSSELNVNALELDDSALYLCASSLLGQIFYGYTFGSGTRLTVV.